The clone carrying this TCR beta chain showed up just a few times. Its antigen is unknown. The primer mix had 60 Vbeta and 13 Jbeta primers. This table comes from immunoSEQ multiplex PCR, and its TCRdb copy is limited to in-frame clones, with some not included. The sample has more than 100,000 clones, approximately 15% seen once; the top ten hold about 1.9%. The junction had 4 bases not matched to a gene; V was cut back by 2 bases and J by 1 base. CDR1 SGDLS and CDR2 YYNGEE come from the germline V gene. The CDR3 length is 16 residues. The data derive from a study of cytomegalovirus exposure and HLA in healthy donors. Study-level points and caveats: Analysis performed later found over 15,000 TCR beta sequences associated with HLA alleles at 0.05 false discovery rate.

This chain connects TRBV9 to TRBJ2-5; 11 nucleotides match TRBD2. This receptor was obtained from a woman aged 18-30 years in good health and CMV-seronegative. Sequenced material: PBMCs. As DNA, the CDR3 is TGTGCCAGCAGCGTCGGGACTAGCGGACCCCAAGAGACCCAGTACTTC. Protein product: CASSVGTSGPQETQYF. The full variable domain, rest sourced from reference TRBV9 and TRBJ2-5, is DSGVTQTPKHLITATGQRVTLRCSPRSGDLSVYWYQQSLDQGLQFLIQYYNGEERAKGNILERFSAQQFPDLHSELNLSSLELGDSALYFCASSVGTSGPQETQYFGPGTRLLVL.